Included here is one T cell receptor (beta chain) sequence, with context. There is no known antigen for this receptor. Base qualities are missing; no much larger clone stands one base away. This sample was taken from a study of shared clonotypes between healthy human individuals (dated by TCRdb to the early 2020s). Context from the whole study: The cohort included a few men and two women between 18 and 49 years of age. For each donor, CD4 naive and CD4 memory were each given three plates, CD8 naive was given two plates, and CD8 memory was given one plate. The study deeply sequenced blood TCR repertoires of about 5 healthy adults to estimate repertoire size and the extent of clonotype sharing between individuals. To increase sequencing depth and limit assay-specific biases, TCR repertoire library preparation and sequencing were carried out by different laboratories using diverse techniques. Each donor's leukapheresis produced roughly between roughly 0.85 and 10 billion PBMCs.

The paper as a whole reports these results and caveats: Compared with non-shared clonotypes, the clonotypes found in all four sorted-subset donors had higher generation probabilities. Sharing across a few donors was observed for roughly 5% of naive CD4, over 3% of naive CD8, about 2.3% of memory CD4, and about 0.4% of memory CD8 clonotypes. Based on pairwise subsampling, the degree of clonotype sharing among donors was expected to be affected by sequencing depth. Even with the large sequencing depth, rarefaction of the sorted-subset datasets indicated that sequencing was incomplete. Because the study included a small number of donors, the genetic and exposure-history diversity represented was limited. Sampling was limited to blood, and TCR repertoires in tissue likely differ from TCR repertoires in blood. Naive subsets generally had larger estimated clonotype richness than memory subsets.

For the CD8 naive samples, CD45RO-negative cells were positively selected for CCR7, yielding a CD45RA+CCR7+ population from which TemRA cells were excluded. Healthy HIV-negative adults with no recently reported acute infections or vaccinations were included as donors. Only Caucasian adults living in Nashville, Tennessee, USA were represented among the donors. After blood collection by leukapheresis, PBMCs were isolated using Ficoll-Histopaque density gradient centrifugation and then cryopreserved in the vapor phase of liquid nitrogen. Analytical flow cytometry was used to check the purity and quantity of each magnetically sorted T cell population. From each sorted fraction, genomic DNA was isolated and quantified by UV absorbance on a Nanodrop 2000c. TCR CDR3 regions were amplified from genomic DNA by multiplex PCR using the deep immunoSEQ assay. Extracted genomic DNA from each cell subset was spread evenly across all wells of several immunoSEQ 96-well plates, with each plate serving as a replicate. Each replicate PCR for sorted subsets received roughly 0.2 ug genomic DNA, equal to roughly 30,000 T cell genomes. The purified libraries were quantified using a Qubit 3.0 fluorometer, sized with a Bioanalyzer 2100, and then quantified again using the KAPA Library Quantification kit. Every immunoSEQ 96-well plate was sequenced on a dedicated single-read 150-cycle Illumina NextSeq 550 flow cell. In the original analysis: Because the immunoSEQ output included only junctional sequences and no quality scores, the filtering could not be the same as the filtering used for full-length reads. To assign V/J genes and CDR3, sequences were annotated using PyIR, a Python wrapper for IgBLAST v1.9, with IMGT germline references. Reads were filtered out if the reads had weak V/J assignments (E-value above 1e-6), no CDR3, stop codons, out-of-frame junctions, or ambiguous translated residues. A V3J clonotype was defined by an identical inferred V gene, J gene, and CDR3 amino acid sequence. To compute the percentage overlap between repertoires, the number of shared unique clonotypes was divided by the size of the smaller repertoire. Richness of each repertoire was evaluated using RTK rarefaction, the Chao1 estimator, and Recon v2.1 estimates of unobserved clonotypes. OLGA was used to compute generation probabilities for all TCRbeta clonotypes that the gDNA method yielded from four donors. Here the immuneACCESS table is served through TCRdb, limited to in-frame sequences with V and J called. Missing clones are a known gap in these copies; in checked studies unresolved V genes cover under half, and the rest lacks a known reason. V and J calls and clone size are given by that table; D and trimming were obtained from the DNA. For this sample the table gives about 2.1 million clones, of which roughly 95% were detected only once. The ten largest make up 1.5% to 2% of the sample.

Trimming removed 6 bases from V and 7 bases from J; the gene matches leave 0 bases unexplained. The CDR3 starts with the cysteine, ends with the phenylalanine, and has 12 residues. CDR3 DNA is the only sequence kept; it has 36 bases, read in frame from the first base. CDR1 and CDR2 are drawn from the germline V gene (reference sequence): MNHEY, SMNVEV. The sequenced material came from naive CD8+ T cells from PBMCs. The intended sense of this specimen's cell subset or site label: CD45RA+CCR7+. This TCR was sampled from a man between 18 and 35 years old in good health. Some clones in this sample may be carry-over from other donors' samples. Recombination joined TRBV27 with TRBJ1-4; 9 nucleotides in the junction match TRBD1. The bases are TGTGCCAGCAGACAGGGGGCTGAAAAACTGTTTTTT. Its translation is CASRQGAEKLFF.